This T cell receptor beta chain was profiled in a study of blood T cell repertoires in COVID-19. Study information: Collection of acute and convalescent COVID-19 samples took place in the United States, Italy and Spain. From T cells, B-cell-depleted T cells, or PBMCs came the material, which was cDNA or gDNA.

Germline V lookup: CDR1 LGHNA, CDR2 YSLEER. Losses at the gene ends were 3 bases for V and 7 bases for J; bases not matched to a gene: 3. This CDR3 contains 14 residues. Assay: immunoSEQ multiplex PCR; the TCRdb copy retains only in-frame clones and omits some. The top ten hold around 0.3% of the sample, which has approximately 670,000 clones, 75% to 90% seen once. Sequencing input: peripheral blood. The TCR originated in a woman under 30 with acute or convalescent COVID-19. The chain is built from TRBV4-3 and TRBJ2-3, with 11 bases that match TRBD1. The CDR3 DNA is TGCGCCAGCAGCCAGGACAGGGGGCGATATACGCAGTATTTT. Protein: CASSQDRGRYTQYF.